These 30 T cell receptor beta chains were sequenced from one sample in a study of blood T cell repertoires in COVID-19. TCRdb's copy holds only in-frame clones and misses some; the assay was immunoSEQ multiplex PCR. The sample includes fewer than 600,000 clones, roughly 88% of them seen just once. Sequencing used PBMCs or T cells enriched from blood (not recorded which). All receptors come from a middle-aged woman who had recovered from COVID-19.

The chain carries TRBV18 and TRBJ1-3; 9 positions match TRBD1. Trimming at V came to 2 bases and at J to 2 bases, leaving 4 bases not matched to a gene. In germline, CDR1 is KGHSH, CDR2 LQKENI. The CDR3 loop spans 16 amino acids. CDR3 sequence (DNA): TGTGCCAGCTCACCAGCGGGACAGGGTGCTGGAAACACCATATATTTT. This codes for CASSPAGQGAGNTIYF.

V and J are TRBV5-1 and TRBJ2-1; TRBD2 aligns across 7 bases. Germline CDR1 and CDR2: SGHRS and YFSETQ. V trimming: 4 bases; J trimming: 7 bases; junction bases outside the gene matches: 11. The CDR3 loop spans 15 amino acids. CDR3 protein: CASSGSGTTVNEQFF. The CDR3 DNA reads TGCGCCAGCAGCGGAAGCGGGACCACAGTGAATGAGCAGTTCTTC. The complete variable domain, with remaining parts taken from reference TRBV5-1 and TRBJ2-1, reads KAGVTQTPRYLIKTRGQQVTLSCSPISGHRSVSWYQQTPGQGLQFLFEYFSETQRNKGNFPGRFSGRQFSNSRSEMNVSTLELGDSALYLCASSGSGTTVNEQFFGPGTRLTVL.

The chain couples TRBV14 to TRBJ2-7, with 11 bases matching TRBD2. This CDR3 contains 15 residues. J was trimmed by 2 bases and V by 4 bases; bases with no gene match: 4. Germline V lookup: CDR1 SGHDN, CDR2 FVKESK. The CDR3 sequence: CASSRIAGGPYEQYF. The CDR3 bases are TGTGCCAGCAGCCGGATAGCGGGAGGGCCCTACGAGCAGTACTTC.

The chain's CDR3 is CASSQWTSPEAFF. The DNA of the CDR3 is TGTGCCAGCAGCCAATGGACATCTCCCGAAGCTTTCTTT. The genes are TRBV3-1 (or the pseudogene TRBV3-2) and TRBJ1-1; D might be TRBD1 (5 bases). The CDR3 is 13 amino acids. CDR1 and CDR2 (germline): LGHDT, YNNKEL (reference sequence). Deletions cut 2 bases from V and 8 bases from J, with 12 bases between.

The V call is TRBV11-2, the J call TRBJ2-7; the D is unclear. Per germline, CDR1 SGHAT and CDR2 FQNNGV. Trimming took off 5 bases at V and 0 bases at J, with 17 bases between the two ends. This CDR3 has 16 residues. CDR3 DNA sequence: TGTGCCAGCAGCCCCGCCTTCCTCCTCAGCTCCTACGAGCAGTACTTC. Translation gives CASSPAFLLSSYEQYF.

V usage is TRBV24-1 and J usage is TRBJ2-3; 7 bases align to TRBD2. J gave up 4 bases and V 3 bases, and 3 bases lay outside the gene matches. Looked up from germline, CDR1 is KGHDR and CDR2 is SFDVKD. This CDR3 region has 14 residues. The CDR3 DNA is TGTGCCACCAGTGATGCGGGAGTGGCAGATACGCAGTATTTT. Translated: CATSDAGVADTQYF.

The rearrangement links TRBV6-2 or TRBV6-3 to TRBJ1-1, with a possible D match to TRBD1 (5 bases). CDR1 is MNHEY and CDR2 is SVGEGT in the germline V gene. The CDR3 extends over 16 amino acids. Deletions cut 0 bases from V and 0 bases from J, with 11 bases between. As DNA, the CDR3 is TGTGCCAGCAGTTACTCGCGACAGACCATGAACACTGAAGCTTTCTTT. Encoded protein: CASSYSRQTMNTEAFF.

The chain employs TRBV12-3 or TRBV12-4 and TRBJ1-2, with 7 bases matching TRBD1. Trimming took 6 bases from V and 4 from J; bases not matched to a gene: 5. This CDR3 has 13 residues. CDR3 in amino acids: CASSPTGFYGYTF. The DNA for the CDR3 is TGTGCCAGCAGCCCGACAGGGTTCTATGGCTACACCTTC.

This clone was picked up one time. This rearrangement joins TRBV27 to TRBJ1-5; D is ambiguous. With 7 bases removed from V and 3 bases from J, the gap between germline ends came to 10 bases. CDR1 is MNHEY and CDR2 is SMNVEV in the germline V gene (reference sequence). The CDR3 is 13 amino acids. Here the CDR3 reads CASTGSFNQPQHF. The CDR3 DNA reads TGTGCCAGCACCGGGAGTTTCAATCAGCCCCAGCATTTT.

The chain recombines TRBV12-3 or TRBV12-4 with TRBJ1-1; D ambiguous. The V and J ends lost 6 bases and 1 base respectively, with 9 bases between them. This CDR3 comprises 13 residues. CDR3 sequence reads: CASSPGRNTEAFF. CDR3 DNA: TGTGCCAGCAGCCCCGGGAGGAACACTGAAGCTTTCTTT.

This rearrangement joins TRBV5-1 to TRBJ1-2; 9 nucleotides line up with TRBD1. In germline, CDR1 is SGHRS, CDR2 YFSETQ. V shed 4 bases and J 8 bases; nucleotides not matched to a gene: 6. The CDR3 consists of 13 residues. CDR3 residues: CASSDQDRGGYTF. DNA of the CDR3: TGCGCCAGCAGCGATCAGGACAGGGGCGGCTACACCTTC.

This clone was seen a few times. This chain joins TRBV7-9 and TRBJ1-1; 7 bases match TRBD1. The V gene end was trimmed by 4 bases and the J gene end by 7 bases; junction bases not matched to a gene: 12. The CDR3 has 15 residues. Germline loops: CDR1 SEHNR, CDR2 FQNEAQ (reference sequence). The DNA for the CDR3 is TGTGCCAGCAGCTCAGGACAGGCTACCAGACATGAAGCTTTCTTT. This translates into CASSSGQATRHEAFF.

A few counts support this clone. This CDR3 reads CASSPLAGGYNEQFF. The DNA for the CDR3 is TGTGCCAGCAGCCCCTTGGCGGGGGGCTACAATGAGCAGTTCTTC. V gene TRBV3-1 (or the pseudogene TRBV3-2) combines with J gene TRBJ2-1; 8 bases are a match to TRBD2. Germline loops: CDR1 LGHDT, CDR2 YNNKEL (reference sequence). V was pared by 4 bases and J by 3 bases, with 5 bases of the junction left unmatched. There are 15 residues in the CDR3.

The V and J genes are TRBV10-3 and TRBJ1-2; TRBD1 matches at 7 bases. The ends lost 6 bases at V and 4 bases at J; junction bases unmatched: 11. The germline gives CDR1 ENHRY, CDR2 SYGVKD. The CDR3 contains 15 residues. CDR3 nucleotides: TGTGCCATCAGGTCGACAGGGACTTCTCTCTATGGCTACACCTTC. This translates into CAIRSTGTSLYGYTF.

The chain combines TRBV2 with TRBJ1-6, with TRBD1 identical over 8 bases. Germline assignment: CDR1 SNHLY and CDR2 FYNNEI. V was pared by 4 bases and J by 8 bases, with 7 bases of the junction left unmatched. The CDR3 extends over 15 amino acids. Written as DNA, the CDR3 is TGTGCCAGCAGTGGGGCAGGGGGCGCCTATTCACCCCTCCACTTT. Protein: CASSGAGGAYSPLHF.

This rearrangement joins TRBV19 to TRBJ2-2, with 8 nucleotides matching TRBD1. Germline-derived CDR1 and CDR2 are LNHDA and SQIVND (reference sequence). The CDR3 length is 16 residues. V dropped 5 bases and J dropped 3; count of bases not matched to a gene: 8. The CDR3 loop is CASSVRTGSYTGELFF. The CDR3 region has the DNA TGTGCCAGTAGTGTCCGGACAGGGTCGTACACCGGGGAGCTGTTTTTT.

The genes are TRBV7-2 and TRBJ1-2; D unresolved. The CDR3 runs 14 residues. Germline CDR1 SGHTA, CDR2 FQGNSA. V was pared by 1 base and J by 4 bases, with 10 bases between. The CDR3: CASSLETVSYGYTF. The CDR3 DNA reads TGTGCCAGCAGCTTAGAAACAGTTTCCTATGGCTACACCTTC.

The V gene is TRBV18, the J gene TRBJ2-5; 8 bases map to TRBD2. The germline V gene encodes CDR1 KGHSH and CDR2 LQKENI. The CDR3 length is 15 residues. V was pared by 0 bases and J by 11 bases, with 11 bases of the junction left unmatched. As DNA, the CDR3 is TGTGCCAGCTCACCACCGTCGGCAGCGGGAGACCCACAGTACTTC. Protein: CASSPPSAAGDPQYF.

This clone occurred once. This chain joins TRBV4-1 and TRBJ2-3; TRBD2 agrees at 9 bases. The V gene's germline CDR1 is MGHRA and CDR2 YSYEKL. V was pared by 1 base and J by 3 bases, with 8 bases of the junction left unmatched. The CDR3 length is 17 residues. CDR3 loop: CASSQGYGGRGTDTQYF. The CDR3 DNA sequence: TGCGCCAGCAGCCAAGGATACGGCGGGAGGGGAACAGATACGCAGTATTTT.

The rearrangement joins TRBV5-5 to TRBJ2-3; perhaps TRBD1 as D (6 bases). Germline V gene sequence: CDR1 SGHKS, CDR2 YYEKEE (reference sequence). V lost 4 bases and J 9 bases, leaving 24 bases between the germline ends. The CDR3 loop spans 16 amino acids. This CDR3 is CASSPVRTAASQTQYF. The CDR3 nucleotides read TGTGCCAGCAGCCCCGTCCGGACAGCCGCTTCGCAGACGCAGTATTTT.

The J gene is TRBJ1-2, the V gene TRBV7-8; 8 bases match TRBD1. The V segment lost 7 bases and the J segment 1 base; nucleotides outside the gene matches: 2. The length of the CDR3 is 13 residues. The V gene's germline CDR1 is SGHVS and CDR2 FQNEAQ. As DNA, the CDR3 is TGTGCCAGCAACAGGGGGGATAACTATGGCTACACCTTC. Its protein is CASNRGDNYGYTF.

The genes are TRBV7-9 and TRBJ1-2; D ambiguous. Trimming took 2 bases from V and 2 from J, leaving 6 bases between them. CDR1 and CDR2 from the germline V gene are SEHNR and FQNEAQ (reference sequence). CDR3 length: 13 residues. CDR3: CASSLKENYGYTF. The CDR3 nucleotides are TGTGCCAGCAGCTTAAAGGAGAACTATGGCTACACCTTC.

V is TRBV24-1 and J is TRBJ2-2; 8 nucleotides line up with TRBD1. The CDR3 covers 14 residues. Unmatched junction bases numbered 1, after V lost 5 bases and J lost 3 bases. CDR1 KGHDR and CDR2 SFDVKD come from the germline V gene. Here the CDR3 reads CATSGTGHTGELFF. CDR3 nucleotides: TGTGCCACCAGTGGGACAGGGCACACCGGGGAGCTGTTTTTT.

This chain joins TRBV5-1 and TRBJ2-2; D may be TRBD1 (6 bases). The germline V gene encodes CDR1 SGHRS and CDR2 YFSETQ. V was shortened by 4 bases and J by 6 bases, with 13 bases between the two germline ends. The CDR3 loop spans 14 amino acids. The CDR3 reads CASSQSGDPGELFF. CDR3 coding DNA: TGCGCCAGCAGCCAGTCAGGGGATCCCGGGGAGCTGTTTTTT.

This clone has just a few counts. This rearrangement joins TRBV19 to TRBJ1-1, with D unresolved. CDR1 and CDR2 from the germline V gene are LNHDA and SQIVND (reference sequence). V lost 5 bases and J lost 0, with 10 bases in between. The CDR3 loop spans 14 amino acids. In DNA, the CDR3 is TGTGCCAGTAGTTTTCCCGAGTTGAACACTGAAGCTTTCTTT. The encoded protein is CASSFPELNTEAFF.

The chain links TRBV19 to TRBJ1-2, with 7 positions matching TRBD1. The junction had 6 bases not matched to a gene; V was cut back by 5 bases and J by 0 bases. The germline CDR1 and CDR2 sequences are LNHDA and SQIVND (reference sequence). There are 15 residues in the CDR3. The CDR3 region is CASSLTGPTNYGYTF. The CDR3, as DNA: TGTGCCAGTAGTTTGACAGGGCCTACTAACTATGGCTACACCTTC.

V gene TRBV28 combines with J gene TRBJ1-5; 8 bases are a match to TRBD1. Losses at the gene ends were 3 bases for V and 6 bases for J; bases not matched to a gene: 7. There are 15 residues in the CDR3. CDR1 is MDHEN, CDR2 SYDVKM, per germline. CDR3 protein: CASSFVRGLTQPQHF. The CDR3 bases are TGTGCCAGCAGTTTCGTCAGGGGGCTCACTCAGCCCCAGCATTTT.

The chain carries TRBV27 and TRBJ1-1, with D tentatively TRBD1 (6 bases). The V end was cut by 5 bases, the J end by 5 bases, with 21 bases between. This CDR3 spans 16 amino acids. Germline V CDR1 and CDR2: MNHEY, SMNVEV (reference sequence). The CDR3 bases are TGTGCCAGCAGTCCATCCTTTGGACAGTCGTGGACTGAAGCTTTCTTT. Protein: CASSPSFGQSWTEAFF.

The CDR3, as DNA: TGCAGCGTCTCAGCGGGAGAGGGTTCCGAGCAGTACTTC. This sequence encodes CSVSAGEGSEQYF. The V and J genes are TRBV29-1 and TRBJ2-7; 8 bases match TRBD2. Germline lookup yields CDR1 SQVTM and CDR2 ANQGSEA. With V trimmed by 6 bases and J by 6 bases, 10 bases remained unmatched. CDR3 length equals 13 residues.

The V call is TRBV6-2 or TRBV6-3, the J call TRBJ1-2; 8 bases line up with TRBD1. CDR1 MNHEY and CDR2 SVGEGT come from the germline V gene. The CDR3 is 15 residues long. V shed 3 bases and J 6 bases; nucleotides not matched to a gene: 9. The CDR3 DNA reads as TGTGCCAGCAGTTATTTTGGACAGGGCACGGATGGCTACACCTTC. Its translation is CASSYFGQGTDGYTF.